One sample yielded the 28 T cell receptor beta chains listed below, sequenced in a study of cytomegalovirus exposure and HLA in healthy donors. The PCR was carried out with 60 Vbeta primers and 13 Jbeta primers. Here immunoSEQ multiplex PCR was the method, and the copy in TCRdb shows in-frame clones only, minus some. The sample carries tens of thousands of clones, approximately 64% recorded once. The material sequenced was PBMCs. The receptors derive from a man between 35 and 55 years old in good health and CMV-seropositive.

The chain links TRBV10-3 to TRBJ1-1; 9 nucleotides line up with TRBD1. This CDR3 has 17 residues. Germline V gene lookup returns CDR1 ENHRY and CDR2 SYGVKD. V shed 4 bases, J shed 1 base, and the junction held 10 bases outside the gene matches. For the CDR3, the DNA is TGTGCCATCAGTGTTGGGGACAGGGCTCTATGGAACACTGAAGCTTTCTTT. Its translation is CAISVGDRALWNTEAFF.

V and J are TRBV4-1 and TRBJ2-5; 7 positions agree with TRBD2. CDR3 size: 15 residues. Looked up from germline, CDR1 is MGHRA and CDR2 is YSYEKL. The V segment lost 2 bases and the J segment 5 bases; nucleotides outside the gene matches: 8. CDR3 DNA: TGCGCCAGCAGCCAACGGGGGAGGGCCGGGGAGACCCAGTACTTC. It is translated as CASSQRGRAGETQYF.

The J gene is TRBJ1-2, the V gene TRBV30; D uncertain. Trimming took 0 bases from V and 8 from J, leaving 10 bases between them. Germline V gives CDR1 GTSNPN, CDR2 SVGIG (reference sequence). The CDR3 is 12 residues long. The CDR3 protein is CAWSVSAWGYTF. The CDR3, as DNA: TGTGCCTGGAGTGTGAGTGCTTGGGGCTACACCTTC.

The chain recombines TRBV30 with TRBJ1-5, with 11 bases aligning to TRBD1. The CDR3 is made up of 13 amino acids. The V gene end was trimmed by 5 bases and the J gene end by 6 bases; junction bases not matched to a gene: 3. Germline CDR1 reads GTSNPN; CDR2 reads SVGIG (reference sequence). As DNA, the CDR3 is TGTGCCTGGGGACAGGGGGCCGGTCAGCCCCAGCATTTT. This encodes CAWGQGAGQPQHF.

In its sample, this clone was seen a few times. This chain connects TRBV11-2 to TRBJ2-6; 8 bases are shared with TRBD1. This CDR3 region has 17 residues. Losses at the gene ends were 0 bases for V and 4 bases for J; bases not matched to a gene: 5. The germline V gene encodes CDR1 SGHAT and CDR2 FQNNGV. The CDR3 DNA is TGTGCCAGCAGCTTAGACGGACAGGGTTTGGGGGCCAACGTCCTGACTTTC. Its protein is CASSLDGQGLGANVLTF. The full variable domain, in which reference TRBV11-2 and TRBJ2-6 provide the parts outside the CDR3, is EAGVAQSPRYKIIEKRQSVAFWCNPISGHATLYWYQQILGQGPKLLIQFQNNGVVDDSQLPKDRFSAERLKGVDSTLKIQPAKLEDSAVYLCASSLDGQGLGANVLTFGAGSRLTVL.

This clone occurred a few times. The rearrangement links TRBV5-1 to TRBJ1-4; the match to TRBD1 covers 7 bases. The CDR3 has 14 residues. V was clipped by 3 bases and J by 6 bases; unmatched bases: 5. The germline CDR1 and CDR2 sequences are SGHRS and YFSETQ. In nucleotides, the CDR3 is TGCGCCAGCAGCTGGAGGGACAGAGATGAAAAACTGTTTTTT. Translation: CASSWRDRDEKLFF. Full variable domain (missing parts from reference TRBV5-1 and TRBJ1-4): KAGVTQTPRYLIKTRGQQVTLSCSPISGHRSVSWYQQTPGQGLQFLFEYFSETQRNKGNFPGRFSGRQFSNSRSEMNVSTLELGDSALYLCASSWRDRDEKLFFGSGTQLSVL.

The chain employs TRBV7-2 and TRBJ1-2; 10 nucleotides line up with TRBD1. Germline CDR1 SGHTA, CDR2 FQGNSA. The CDR3 spans 14 residues. V lost 5 bases and J lost 6; bases outside the gene matches: 6. The CDR3 DNA reads TGTGCCAGCAGCCCCCGACAGGGGGCGGATGGCTACACCTTC. As protein: CASSPRQGADGYTF.

This chain links TRBV21-1 with TRBJ2-7; the table names TRBD1, a call not compared with the DNA. TRBV21-1 is assigned pseudogene status. The CDR3 runs 18 residues. The CDR3 sequence is CASSINPRGQGTSYEQYF. Written as DNA, the CDR3 is TGTGCCAGCAGCATCAACCCAAGGGGACAGGGGACTTCCTACGAGCAGTACTTC.

This rearrangement joins TRBV21-1 to TRBJ1-5; the table assigns TRBD1, which was not confirmed against the DNA. TRBV21-1 is a documented pseudogene. CDR3 length equals 18 residues. CDR3 nucleotides: TGTGCCAGCAGCAAAGAAAGCGGTCAGGGGATAGTCAATCAGCCCCAGCATTTT. Translation gives CASSKESGQGIVNQPQHF.

This sequence joins TRBV19 and TRBJ2-6; perhaps TRBD2 as D (7 bases). The CDR3 is 17 amino acids. CDR1 and CDR2 (germline): LNHDA, SQIVND (reference sequence). V was shortened by 7 bases and J by 4 bases, with 20 bases between the two germline ends. The CDR3 DNA is TGTGCCAGTATCCTCGGAGGGGGGGACCCCGGGGCCAACGTCCTGACTTTC. It translates to CASILGGGDPGANVLTF.

The chain has TRBV30 and TRBJ1-1; D gene uncertain. This CDR3 is built from 14 residues. Germline-derived CDR1 and CDR2 are GTSNPN and SVGIG (reference sequence). V lost 2 bases and J 4 bases, leaving 14 bases between the germline ends. CDR3 bases: TGTGCCTGGAGTACTTCCCCGGTGGTCACTGAAGCTTTCTTT. Its protein product is CAWSTSPVVTEAFF.

J is TRBJ2-7 and V is TRBV19, with 8 bases aligning to TRBD1. There are 14 residues in the CDR3. Germline loops: CDR1 LNHDA, CDR2 SQIVND (reference sequence). V lost 5 bases, J lost 2 bases, and 5 bases stayed unmatched. This CDR3 reads CASSSQGAPYEQYF. In nucleotides, the CDR3 is TGTGCCAGTAGTTCTCAGGGGGCACCCTACGAGCAGTACTTC.

The V and J genes are TRBV29-1 and TRBJ2-1; D call uncertain. The CDR3 consists of 12 residues. Germline assignment: CDR1 SQVTM and CDR2 ANQGSEA. Deletions cut 8 bases from V and 7 bases from J, with 15 bases between. The CDR3 region has the DNA TGCAGCACAGACCTTTTTCCGAATGAGCAGTTCTTC. This sequence encodes CSTDLFPNEQFF.

CDR3 nucleotides: TGCGCCAGCAGCCAAGTTGGGCAGGGAAACACCATATATTTT. It specifies CASSQVGQGNTIYF. The chain recombines TRBV4-1 with TRBJ1-3; D gene ambiguous. CDR1 is MGHRA, CDR2 YSYEKL, per germline. The CDR3 totals 14 residues. Trimming removed 1 base at V and 4 bases at J, with 8 bases between.

The chain has TRBV5-4 and TRBJ1-6; tentative D call: TRBD1 (5 bases). CDR1 and CDR2 (germline): SGHNT, YYREEE (reference sequence). This CDR3 has 15 residues. Trimming took off 7 bases at V and 10 bases at J, with 21 bases between the two ends. DNA of the CDR3: TGTGCCAGCGAAGGGGAAAACAACCCACAATCACCCCTCCACTTT. It yields the protein CASEGENNPQSPLHF. The full variable domain, with the rest looked up from reference TRBV5-4 and TRBJ1-6, is ETGVTQSPTHLIKTRGQQVTLRCSSQSGHNTVSWYQQALGQGPQFIFQYYREEENGRGNFPPRFSGLQFPNYSSELNVNALELDDSALYLCASEGENNPQSPLHFGNGTRLTVT.

For the CDR3, the DNA is TGTGCCAGCAGCGCCACTTCTATGAACACTGAAGCTTTCTTT. Amino acids: CASSATSMNTEAFF. The genes are TRBV2 and TRBJ1-1; D is uncertain. This CDR3 has 14 amino acids. From germline, CDR1 is SNHLY and CDR2 FYNNEI. The ends were cut back, 6 bases at V and 0 bases at J, with 11 bases in the middle.

The chain carries TRBV4-2 and TRBJ2-5; 9 nucleotides align to TRBD1. The CDR3 contains 16 residues. Germline assignment: CDR1 LGHNA and CDR2 YNFKEQ. Losses at the gene ends were 1 base for V and 5 bases for J; bases not matched to a gene: 8. DNA for the CDR3: TGTGCCAGCAGCCAAGGGGGCCGGGGACAGGGCGAGACCCAGTACTTC. Translated: CASSQGGRGQGETQYF.

The V and J genes are TRBV11-2 and TRBJ2-3; 7 nucleotides align to TRBD1. This CDR3 region has 16 residues. V shed 1 base, J shed 3 bases, and the junction held 7 bases outside the gene matches. Germline loops: CDR1 SGHAT, CDR2 FQNNGV. DNA for the CDR3: TGTGCCAGCAGCTTAGGAATAGGGGGCAAAACAGATACGCAGTATTTT. This translates into CASSLGIGGKTDTQYF.

The rearrangement links TRBV7-2 to TRBJ1-4, with unresolved D. The length of the CDR3 is 14 residues. CDR1 is SGHTA and CDR2 is FQGNSA in the germline V gene. V was clipped by 1 base and J by 4 bases, with 7 bases between them. CDR3 DNA: TGTGCCAGCAGCTTAGGGGCCAATAATGAAAAACTGTTTTTT. Translating it yields CASSLGANNEKLFF.

The CDR3 spells CTSSQDHTLYTEGHEQYF. DNA for the CDR3: TGCACCAGCAGCCAAGACCATACACTTTACACGGAGGGCCACGAGCAGTACTTC. The V call is TRBV1, the J call TRBJ2-7; the table's D call TRBD2 went unverified against the DNA. TRBV1 is a documented pseudogene. The CDR3 extends over 18 amino acids.

This chain joins TRBV18 and TRBJ2-7; weak D call: TRBD1 (6 bases). V lost 0 bases and J 4 bases, leaving 25 bases between the germline ends. The CDR3 extends over 19 amino acids. Germline CDR1 is KGHSH and CDR2 is LQKENI. CDR3 loop: CASSPPKGLRDKVRYEQYF. In DNA form, the CDR3 reads TGTGCCAGCTCACCACCAAAGGGATTGAGGGACAAGGTCAGGTACGAGCAGTACTTC.

This clone showed up just a few times. V usage is TRBV19 and J usage is TRBJ1-2; tentatively, D is TRBD1 (6 bases). Deletions cut 7 bases from V and 4 bases from J, with 10 bases between. Germline V lookup: CDR1 LNHDA, CDR2 SQIVND (reference sequence). This CDR3 has 12 residues. The CDR3 reads CASKEGGYGYTF. In DNA, the CDR3 is TGTGCCAGTAAGGAAGGGGGCTATGGCTACACCTTC.

V is TRBV9 and J is TRBJ2-7; the D gene is possibly TRBD2 (7 bases). Trimming took 0 bases from V and 9 from J, leaving 10 bases between them. The CDR3 is made up of 12 amino acids. From germline, CDR1 is SGDLS and CDR2 YYNGEE. Written as DNA, the CDR3 is TGTGCCAGCAGCGTAGAGGGGGGGAGGCAGTACTTC. This codes for CASSVEGGRQYF.

The sample holds one count of this clone. J is TRBJ2-7 and V is TRBV18; 7 nucleotides align to TRBD1. Losses at the gene ends were 0 bases for V and 3 bases for J; bases not matched to a gene: 8. In germline, CDR1 is KGHSH, CDR2 LQKENI. This CDR3 contains 16 residues. The DNA for the CDR3 is TGTGCCAGCTCACCACCGGGACAGTGGAACAACTACGAGCAGTACTTC. Encoded protein: CASSPPGQWNNYEQYF.

The CDR3 DNA follows: TGTGCCAGCAGCTTGTGGGGGCCCAACAATGAGCAGTTCTTC. Amino acid sequence: CASSLWGPNNEQFF. This chain connects TRBV5-6 to TRBJ2-1; D possibly corresponds to TRBD1 (6 bases). V dropped 1 base and J dropped 5 bases, with 10 bases sitting between them. CDR3 length: 14 amino acids. Germline CDR1 reads SGHDT; CDR2 reads YYEEEE.

DNA for the CDR3: TGTGCCAGTAGGCAAATTACTCATACAGGGGGCACTGAAGCTTTCTTT. It codes for CASRQITHTGGTEAFF. V and J are TRBV19 and TRBJ1-1; 8 bases are a match to TRBD1. The CDR3 length is 16 residues. In germline, CDR1 is LNHDA, CDR2 SQIVND (reference sequence). Germline trimming cut 6 bases from V and 4 bases from J; bases unmatched to any gene: 13.

This clone came up a few times. This chain links TRBV30 with TRBJ2-3; TRBD2 matches 7 bases. Germline-derived CDR1 and CDR2 are GTSNPN and SVGIG (reference sequence). The V and J ends lost 0 bases and 6 bases, in that order; junction bases with no gene match: 18. The CDR3 is 18 residues long. The CDR3 region has the DNA TGTGCCTGGAGTGTCCGGCAATCGACTAGCACCCTCTTGGATACGCAGTATTTT. Protein product: CAWSVRQSTSTLLDTQYF.

The V gene is TRBV7-2, the J gene TRBJ2-5, with TRBD2 identical over 11 bases. The V segment lost 4 bases and the J segment 9 bases; nucleotides outside the gene matches: 10. Looked up from germline, CDR1 is SGHTA and CDR2 is FQGNSA. The CDR3 has 15 residues. In DNA, the CDR3 is TGTGCCAGCAGCTCACGTCATAGCGGGAGGGCCGCCCAGTACTTC. Residues: CASSSRHSGRAAQYF.